This is a list of T cell receptor beta chains from one sample in a study of shared clonotypes between healthy human individuals. The data were produced by immunoSEQ multiplex PCR, yet TCRdb's version contains in-frame clones alone and is incomplete. This repertoire shows some 530,000 clones, about 84% found once; its top ten account for 10% to 15%. Material for sequencing was PBMCs. The receptors originated from a woman in her 40s in good health. Some clones in this sample may be carry-over from other donors' samples. Each CDR3 is given with its conserved first and last residue. Each record gives: J gene, D gene, clone size, V gene, CDR3 DNA, CDR3 protein. A D gene is named only where the DNA matches it firmly. Rows may omit the clone size; those that give it use once, few, many or a size class.

>TRBJ2-3|TRBD2|.|TRBV11-2
TGTGCCAGCAGCTCCGGGACTAGAGACTATTGGGCGCAGTATTTT
CASSSGTRDYWAQYF
>TRBJ1-2|TRBD1|few|TRBV27
TGTGCCAGCAGAGTGCAGGGGGGCTATGGCTACACCTTC
CASRVQGGYGYTF
>TRBJ1-2|TRBD1|.|TRBV28
TGTGCCAGCAGCCACGGACAGGGGTCCCCCCCTAACTATGGCTACACCTTC
CASSHGQGSPPNYGYTF
>TRBJ1-2|TRBD1|.|TRBV7-9
TGTGCCAGCAGCCCAGGACAGGGTAACTACGGCTACACCTTC
CASSPGQGNYGYTF
>TRBJ1-1|.|.|TRBV5-1
TGCGCCAGCAGCTTGACACCCGGTGCGTCGAACACTGAAGCTTTCTTT
CASSLTPGASNTEAFF
>TRBJ2-5|.|.|TRBV18
TGTGCCAGCTCACCGCGGGGTAAAGGAGAGACCCAGTACTTC
CASSPRGKGETQYF
>TRBJ2-7|.|.|TRBV7-9
TGTGCCAGCAGCCTTGGGGGAGTTGGGGAGCAGTACTTC
CASSLGGVGEQYF
>TRBJ1-1|TRBD1|.|TRBV6-6
TGTGCCAGCAGAGACAGGGGAGAGGACACTGAAGCTTTCTTT
CASRDRGEDTEAFF
>TRBJ1-1|.|few|TRBV7-8
TGTGCCAGCAGCTTACAGCTGAACACTGAAGCTTTCTTT
CASSLQLNTEAFF
>TRBJ1-3|.|.|TRBV9
TGTGCCAGCAGAAGGACAGCCGGAAACACCATATATTTT
CASRRTAGNTIYF
>TRBJ2-2|TRBD2|.|TRBV15
TGTGCCACCAGCAGCGGGGGGTGGACCGGGGAGCTGTTTTTT
CATSSGGWTGELFF
>TRBJ2-4|.|.|TRBV27
TGTGCCAGCACCGTTGAGGGGGTAGTGTGGTACTTC
CASTVEGVVWYF
>TRBJ2-4|.|.|TRBV10-3
TGTGCCATCAGTGAATCGTCCGCGGTAGAATTTCAGTACTTC
CAISESSAVEFQYF
>TRBJ2-1|.|few|TRBV4-2
TGTGCCAGCAGCCAAGATCCGGGAGAAGGGTACAATGAGCAGTTCTTC
CASSQDPGEGYNEQFF
>TRBJ2-3|TRBD2|.|TRBV9
TGTGCCAGCAGCTCCGATTGGGCTAGCGGGAGAAATACGCAGTATTTT
CASSSDWASGRNTQYF
>TRBJ2-1|.|.|TRBV6-5
TGTGCCAGCAGTTACTCGTTCCAGGCGTCCTACAATGAGCAGTTCTTC
CASSYSFQASYNEQFF
>TRBJ2-7|.|.|TRBV6-4
TGTGCCAGCAGTTCAAGGGGTTACGAGCAGTACTTC
CASSSRGYEQYF
>TRBJ2-7|.|.|TRBV18
TGTGCCAGCTCCCTGGCCTCGGGAGAAGGCGAGCAGTACTTC
CASSLASGEGEQYF
>TRBJ2-1|TRBD2|.|TRBV9
TGTGCCAGCAGTCCGGCTAGCGGGGTTGGGTTCTTC
CASSPASGVGFF
>TRBJ1-2|.|.|TRBV6-9
TGTGCCAGCATGAGACAGCTTGGCTATGGCTACACCTTC
CASMRQLGYGYTF
>TRBJ2-7|.|.|TRBV18
TGTGCCAGCTCACCTTATATCTGGACCGATCCCTACGAGCAGTACTTC
CASSPYIWTDPYEQYF
>TRBJ2-3|TRBD1|few|TRBV6-5
TGTGCCAGCAGTACCTCCGGACAGGGGGCTGTAAAGTATTTT
CASSTSGQGAVKYF
>TRBJ1-1|.|.|TRBV5-1
TGCGCCAGCAGCTCCGACAACATGAACACTGAAGCTTTCTTT
CASSSDNMNTEAFF
>TRBJ2-5|TRBD2|few|TRBV30
TGTGCCTGGGGCCCGGGACTAGCGGTCCAAGAGACCCAGTACTTC
CAWGPGLAVQETQYF
>TRBJ2-2|.|.|TRBV6-5
TGTGCCAGCAGTTACTCCCAGGGGACTTGGTCCGGGGAGCTGTTTTTT
CASSYSQGTWSGELFF
>TRBJ1-4|.|.|TRBV7-9
TGTGCCAGCAGCCCTCCGACAGGAGGGGAATATGAAAAACTGTTTTTT
CASSPPTGGEYEKLFF
>TRBJ2-7|.|.|TRBV5-1
TGCGCCAGCAGCTTGGCAGGGGCCGAGCAGTACTTC
CASSLAGAEQYF
>TRBJ1-3|.|once|TRBV19
TGTGCCAGTAGTATCTGGGCAGGCTCTGGAAACACCATATATTTT
CASSIWAGSGNTIYF
>TRBJ2-6|.|once|TRBV4-2
TGTGCCAGCAGCCAAGGTGATACCCGCTCTGGGGCCAACGTCCTGACTTTC
CASSQGDTRSGANVLTF
>TRBJ2-2|TRBD2|.|TRBV11-1
TGTGCCAGCAGCTTATGGCTGGGGAGGGGGAACACCGGGGAGCTGTTTTTT
CASSLWLGRGNTGELFF
>TRBJ1-1|TRBD1|.|TRBV7-2
TGTGCCAGCAGCCTACGGACAGGGGCGCAGGGAACTGAAGCTTTCTTT
CASSLRTGAQGTEAFF
>TRBJ2-3|TRBD2|.|TRBV4-1
TGCGCCAGCAGCCAATCGGGGGGTGGTTCGGATACGCAGTATTTT
CASSQSGGGSDTQYF
>TRBJ1-2|.|once|TRBV6-6
TGTGCCAGCAGTTACCTAGGGCCTCGCGAACACACCTTC
CASSYLGPREHTF
>TRBJ2-1|.|once|TRBV18
TGTGCCAGCTCATCGGGCCTCTTCCTGGGCATGGAGCAGTTCTTC
CASSSGLFLGMEQFF
>TRBJ2-7|TRBD1|.|TRBV5-1
TGCGCCAGCAGCATCGCAGGGGGCTACGAGCAGTACTTC
CASSIAGGYEQYF
>TRBJ2-1|.|once|TRBV30
TGTGCCTGGAGTGTAGCGCCCGGATACAATGAGCAGTTCTTC
CAWSVAPGYNEQFF
>TRBJ2-5|.|.|TRBV28
TGTGCCAGCAGCATGACCCGCGAGAAGGACTTC
CASSMTREKDF
>TRBJ1-5|.|once|TRBV6-6
TGTGCCAGCAGTTATCGGCAGGCGGCGAAGGAGCCCCAGCATTTT
CASSYRQAAKEPQHF
>TRBJ1-1|.|.|TRBV5-1
TGCGCCAGCAGCTTTGGAGACATGAACACTGAAGCTTTCTTT
CASSFGDMNTEAFF
>TRBJ1-1|.|once|TRBV2
TGTGCCAGTAGGGTGAGATTGATCCAGAACACTGAAGCTTTCTTT
CASRVRLIQNTEAFF
>TRBJ2-5|.|.|TRBV11-1
TGTGCCAGCAGCCCCATGGGAAGGTGGGAGACCCAGTACTTC
CASSPMGRWETQYF
>TRBJ2-2|.|.|TRBV28
TGTGCCAGCATCCAGGGCGGGACCGGGGAGCTGTTTTTT
CASIQGGTGELFF
>TRBJ1-1|TRBD1|once|TRBV18
TGTGCCAGCTCACCACGCACCCCCGGACAGGGAAACACTGAAGCTTTCTTT
CASSPRTPGQGNTEAFF
>TRBJ2-5|.|once|TRBV6-1
TGTGCCAGCAGTGACATACAAGAGACCCAGTACTTC
CASSDIQETQYF
>TRBJ2-7|.|.|TRBV2
TGTGCCAGCACATGGTTTGGGGAGCAGTACTTC
CASTWFGEQYF
>TRBJ2-7|TRBD2|.|TRBV6-1
TGTGCCAGCAGTGTATGGGAGGGCTACGAGCAGTACTTC
CASSVWEGYEQYF
>TRBJ2-3|.|.|TRBV18
TGTGCCAGCTCGCCGGAGAGACAGCCCACAGATACGCAGTATTTT
CASSPERQPTDTQYF
>TRBJ2-5|TRBD2|.|TRBV7-2
TGTGCCAGCAGCTTAGGCGGGAGGGCTCAAGAGACCCAGTACTTC
CASSLGGRAQETQYF
>TRBJ2-5|.|.|TRBV5-4
TGTGCCAGCAGCTTGGCCGTTGGACAGCAAGAGACCCAGTACTTC
CASSLAVGQQETQYF
>TRBJ2-7|TRBD1|.|TRBV2
TGTGCCAGCAGGGGACAGGGGCGCTCCTACGAGCAGTACTTC
CASRGQGRSYEQYF
>TRBJ2-3|.|many|TRBV4-3
TGCGCCAGCAGCCGCGGAGGCCCTAGCACAGATACGCAGTATTTT
CASSRGGPSTDTQYF
>TRBJ2-7|.|.|TRBV29-1
TGCAGCGTCCTCCGCACCTACGAGCAGTACTTC
CSVLRTYEQYF
>TRBJ2-7|TRBD1|.|TRBV28
TGTGCCAGCAGTTTACAGGGGGCGTGGTACGAGCAGTACTTC
CASSLQGAWYEQYF
>TRBJ2-2|.|many|TRBV7-3
TGTGCCAGCAGCGCAGGGATGGACACCGGGGAGCTGTTTTTT
CASSAGMDTGELFF
>TRBJ1-2|TRBD1|.|TRBV5-5
TGTGCCAGCAGCCAAGAACCGACAGGGGGTCCTTTC
CASSQEPTGGPF
>TRBJ2-5|TRBD1|.|TRBV5-1
TGCGCCAGCAGCTTGGGGGGACAGGGGGCTCAAGAGACCCAGTACTTC
CASSLGGQGAQETQYF
>TRBJ2-7|TRBD1|.|TRBV18
TGTGCCAGCTCACGACCCGGGACAGCCATTACCTACGAGCAGTACTTC
CASSRPGTAITYEQYF
>TRBJ1-2|.|few|TRBV2
TGTGCCAGCAGTGAAGACGGCGGGCTAGGCTACACCTTC
CASSEDGGLGYTF